The 21 T cell receptor beta chains listed next were all sequenced from one sample in a study of response to subunit inactivated influenza vaccine. One entry per CDR3 protein results from TCRdb running MiXCR on the RT-PCR reads. The sample has about 530,000 distinct CDR3 sequences; approximately 12% are singletons. This specimen consisted of PBMCs from blood, obtained roughly 47 days after vaccination. The receptors here all came from a man aged 50 or older who received an inactivated influenza vaccine.

This sequence joins TRBV20-1 and TRBJ1-6; 12 bases are shared with TRBD1. CDR1 is DFQATT, CDR2 SNEGSKA, per germline (reference sequence). V shed 6 bases, J shed 3 bases, and the junction held 6 bases outside the gene matches. The CDR3 is 16 residues long. CDR3 protein: CSARDRGLYYNSPLHF. The CDR3 DNA follows: TGCAGTGCGAGGGACAGGGGGCTTTACTATAATTCACCCCTCCACTTT.

The table lists this clonotype with many counts. This chain uses TRBV10-3 with TRBJ2-3; 9 positions match TRBD2. The CDR3 loop spans 13 amino acids. The germline gives CDR1 ENHRY, CDR2 SYGVKD. After removal of 10 bases from V and 1 base from J, the junction contained 3 bases not matched to a gene. The CDR3 here is CATRTSGTDTQYF. CDR3 sequence (DNA): TGTGCCACCAGGACTAGCGGCACAGATACGCAGTATTTT.

The sample holds many counts of this clonotype. The CDR3 spells CASRQSAVMSTDTQYF. The DNA for the CDR3 is TGCGCCAGCAGACAATCAGCTGTGATGAGCACAGATACGCAGTATTTT. The chain couples TRBV5-1 to TRBJ2-3; D ambiguous. The V gene lost 5 bases and the J gene lost 0 bases, with 16 bases spanning the gap. The CDR3 contains 16 residues. Germline-derived CDR1 and CDR2 are SGHRS and YFSETQ.

This clonotype was seen only a few times. The chain couples TRBV10-3 to TRBJ2-7; D not certain. The V gene's germline CDR1 is ENHRY and CDR2 SYGVKD. The CDR3 consists of 13 residues. V shed 4 bases and J shed 3 bases, with 10 bases lying between them. DNA of the CDR3: TGTGCCATCAGTGTCTCCAGGAGCTACGAGCAGTACTTC. It translates to CAISVSRSYEQYF.

The genes are TRBV4-2 and TRBJ2-7, with D perhaps matching TRBD1 (6 bases). V lost 4 bases, J lost 2 bases, and 12 bases lay in between. CDR1 LGHNA and CDR2 YNFKEQ come from the germline V gene. The CDR3 totals 14 residues. CDR3 DNA sequence: TGTGCCAGCAGCCGGGACAAGCAAACCTACGAGCAGTACTTC. Protein sequence: CASSRDKQTYEQYF.

The chain carries TRBV10-3 and TRBJ1-1; TRBD1 matches 8 bases. There are 15 residues in the CDR3. Germline loops: CDR1 ENHRY, CDR2 SYGVKD. V lost 3 bases to trimming and J lost 4 bases; unmatched junction nucleotides: 7. The CDR3 DNA is TGTGCCATCAGTGACAGGGGGCTCGGGGGCACTGAAGCTTTCTTT. Its translation: CAISDRGLGGTEAFF.

This clonotype turned up a few times. CDR3 protein: CASRTNVGTEAFF. The CDR3 coding sequence is TGTGCCAGCAGGACAAATGTGGGGACTGAAGCTTTCTTT. This chain connects TRBV27 to TRBJ1-1; D gene unclear. V lost 6 bases to trimming and J lost 5 bases, with 13 bases between them. This CDR3 has 13 amino acids. The germline CDR1 and CDR2 sequences are MNHEY and SMNVEV (reference sequence).

The V gene is TRBV7-2, the J gene TRBJ2-3; D uncertain. The V and J ends lost 4 bases and 3 bases respectively, with 11 bases between them. CDR1 SGHTA and CDR2 FQGNSA come from the germline V gene. The CDR3 runs 14 residues. The CDR3 DNA is TGTGCCAGCAGCTGGCTAGGGCGTACAGATACGCAGTATTTT. This encodes CASSWLGRTDTQYF.

At least ten counts were recorded for this clonotype. J is TRBJ1-2 and V is TRBV19, with D tentatively TRBD1 (5 bases). The CDR3 sequence is 14 residues long. Trimming shortened V by 5 bases and J by 2 bases, and 12 bases separated the two germline ends. The V gene's germline CDR1 is LNHDA and CDR2 SQIVND (reference sequence). The CDR3 protein is CASSFGTGNYGYTF. As DNA, the CDR3 is TGTGCCAGTAGTTTTGGGACGGGGAACTATGGCTACACCTTC. Combining the CDR3 with reference TRBV19 and TRBJ1-2 gives the whole variable domain DGGITQSPKYLFRKEGQNVTLSCEQNLNHDAMYWYRQDPGQGLRLIYYSQIVNDFQKGDIAEGYSVSREKKESFPLTVTSAQKNPTAFYLCASSFGTGNYGYTFGSGTRLTVV.

V is TRBV24-1 and J is TRBJ2-2; possibly TRBD1 for D (5 bases). The germline V and J ends were trimmed by 3 bases and 3 bases, with 19 bases remaining between them. The CDR3 covers 18 residues. CDR1 is KGHDR and CDR2 is SFDVKD in the germline V gene. The CDR3 reads CATSDTRRPSGYTGELFF. As DNA, the CDR3 is TGTGCCACCAGTGATACCCGCCGACCTTCAGGGTACACCGGGGAGCTGTTTTTT.

This chain connects TRBV7-9 to TRBJ2-3; either TRBD1 or TRBD2 may fit D (5 bases each). Deletions cut 1 base from V and 1 base from J, with 12 bases between. Germline CDR1 is SEHNR and CDR2 is FQNEAQ (reference sequence). The CDR3 contains 16 residues. CDR3 bases: TGTGCCAGCAGCTTAGTGGGGGAAGGGGGCACAGATACGCAGTATTTT. As protein: CASSLVGEGGTDTQYF.

CDR3 loop: CASSLGRGGPHTQYF. The DNA for the CDR3 is TGTGCCAGCAGCTTAGGTCGCGGGGGGCCACATACGCAGTATTTT. This chain uses TRBV11-2 with TRBJ2-3, with 8 bases aligning to TRBD2. The CDR3 consists of 15 residues. With 1 base clipped from V and 7 bases from J, the junction kept 7 bases outside the gene matches. The germline CDR1 and CDR2 sequences are SGHAT and FQNNGV.

The chain recombines TRBV11-2 with TRBJ2-4, with D perhaps being TRBD1 or TRBD2 (5 bases each). The CDR3 consists of 16 residues. CDR1 and CDR2 (germline): SGHAT, FQNNGV. Trimming stripped 5 bases from V and 2 bases from J, with 16 bases between. DNA of the CDR3: TGTGCCAGCAGCCCAGGGAGCAGTCCGTCCAAAAACATTCAGTACTTC. Its translation is CASSPGSSPSKNIQYF.

This clonotype has more than one count but fewer than ten. V usage is TRBV27 and J usage is TRBJ2-1; unclear D gene. V was pared by 2 bases and J by 7 bases, with 9 bases between. Germline lookup yields CDR1 MNHEY and CDR2 SMNVEV (reference sequence). The CDR3 loop spans 13 amino acids. The CDR3 loop is CASSLPTTNEQFF. CDR3 bases: TGTGCCAGCAGTTTACCAACGACTAATGAGCAGTTCTTC.

In this sample, this clonotype turned up a few times. V is TRBV10-3 and J is TRBJ2-3; D gene ambiguous. The CDR3 is made up of 12 amino acids. CDR1 and CDR2 (germline): ENHRY, SYGVKD. The V and J ends lost 2 bases and 3 bases respectively, with 3 bases between them. CDR3 residues: CAISERTDTQYF. CDR3 DNA sequence: TGTGCCATCAGTGAGCGGACAGATACGCAGTATTTT.

This chain joins TRBV6-2 or TRBV6-3 and TRBJ2-1; D assignment may be TRBD1 or TRBD2 (5 bases each). The CDR3 consists of 14 residues. The germline V gene encodes CDR1 MNHEY and CDR2 SVGEGT. V was shortened by 5 bases and J by 7 bases, with 15 bases between the two germline ends. The CDR3 loop reads CASSHGAGLNEQFF. The CDR3 region has the DNA TGTGCCAGCAGTCACGGGGCTGGGCTTAATGAGCAGTTCTTC.

V is TRBV7-6 and J is TRBJ2-2, with 9 bases lining up with TRBD1. In germline, CDR1 is SGHVS, CDR2 FNYEAQ. CDR3 length equals 15 residues. Trimming cost V 2 bases and J 7 bases; bases outside gene matches: 5. The CDR3: CASSLRDRASGELFF. The CDR3 nucleotides read TGTGCCAGCAGCTTAAGGGACAGGGCTAGCGGGGAGCTGTTTTTT.

There are a few counts of this clonotype. The chain links TRBV5-1 to TRBJ2-4; TRBD2 matches 14 bases. CDR1 is SGHRS, CDR2 YFSETQ, per germline. With 2 bases clipped from V and 6 bases from J, the junction kept 13 bases outside the gene matches. The CDR3 totals 19 residues. For the CDR3, the DNA is TGCGCCAGCAGCTTAGCCGGGACTAGCGGGAGTATCGGGCCAAACATTCAGTACTTC. This gives the protein CASSLAGTSGSIGPNIQYF.

This clonotype appeared many times. The J gene is TRBJ2-7, the V gene TRBV10-3; D call uncertain. V was pared by 2 bases and J by 1 base, with 12 bases between. The germline V gene has CDR1 ENHRY and CDR2 SYGVKD. This CDR3 has 15 residues. CDR3 amino acids: CAISEKGGSSYEQYF. The DNA of the CDR3 is TGTGCCATCAGTGAGAAAGGCGGATCTTCCTACGAGCAGTACTTC.

This clonotype was seen at least ten times. The chain employs TRBV28 and TRBJ2-5; 9 nucleotides line up with TRBD1. J lost 5 bases, V lost 8 bases, and 18 bases had no gene match. Germline V gives CDR1 MDHEN, CDR2 SYDVKM. This CDR3 region has 17 residues. The CDR3 is CASRMSAGTGSLETQYF. DNA of the CDR3: TGTGCCAGCCGTATGAGTGCCGGGACAGGGAGTTTGGAGACCCAGTACTTC. The full variable domain, its missing parts supplied by reference TRBV28 and TRBJ2-5, is DVKVTQSSRYLVKRTGEKVFLECVQDMDHENMFWYRQDPGLGLRLIYFSYDVKMKEKGDIPEGYSVSREKKERFSLILESASTNQTSMYLCASRMSAGTGSLETQYFGPGTRLLVL.

This clonotype was counted only a few times. The chain has TRBV20-1 and TRBJ2-5; the match to TRBD1 covers 10 bases. From germline, CDR1 is DFQATT and CDR2 SNEGSKA (reference sequence). The CDR3 is 14 residues long. Losses at the gene ends were 5 bases for V and 5 bases for J; bases not matched to a gene: 8. The DNA of the CDR3 is TGCAGTGCTCCGACAGGGGGCGCGGGGGAGACCCAGTACTTC. Encoded protein: CSAPTGGAGETQYF.